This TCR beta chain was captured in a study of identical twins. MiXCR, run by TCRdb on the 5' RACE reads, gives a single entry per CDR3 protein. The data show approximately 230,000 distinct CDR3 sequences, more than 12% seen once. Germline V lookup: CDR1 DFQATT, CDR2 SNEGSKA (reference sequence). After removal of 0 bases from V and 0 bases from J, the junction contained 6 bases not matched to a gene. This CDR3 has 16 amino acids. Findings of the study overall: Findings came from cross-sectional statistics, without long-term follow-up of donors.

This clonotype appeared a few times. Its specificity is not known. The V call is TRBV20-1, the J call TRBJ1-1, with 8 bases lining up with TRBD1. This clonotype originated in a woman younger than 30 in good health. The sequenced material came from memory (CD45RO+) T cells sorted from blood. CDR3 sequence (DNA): TGCAGTGCTAGAGATCCGAGACAGGGGATGAACACTGAAGCTTTCTTT. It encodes CSARDPRQGMNTEAFF.